Shown below are 3 T cell receptor beta chains from a single sample sequenced in a study of technical replicates of blood from four donors. Produced via immunoSEQ multiplex PCR; TCRdb's table is partial and in-frame only. Among around 67,000 clones, roughly 95% were seen once, and the ten largest hold around 0.24%. The sample was T cells isolated from PBMCs. The receptors here all came from a human donor in good health.

The chain carries TRBV2 and TRBJ2-1; 7 positions agree with TRBD2. The germline V gene encodes CDR1 SNHLY and CDR2 FYNNEI. The CDR3 is 15 amino acids. With 8 bases clipped from V and 0 bases from J, the junction kept 7 bases outside the gene matches. CDR3 bases: TGTGCCAGCGCGCGGGGGTTAAGCTCCTACAATGAGCAGTTCTTC. It translates to CASARGLSSYNEQFF.

The count of this clone is one. The chain employs TRBV5-1 and TRBJ1-2; D not resolved. CDR3 length: 18 amino acids. Trimming removed 3 bases from V and 3 bases from J, with 24 bases in between. Per the germline V gene, CDR1 is SGHRS and CDR2 is YFSETQ. The CDR3 coding sequence is TGCGCCAGCAGCTCCAGGCCTACACAGAAGGTCCTGGACTATGGCTACACCTTC. Its translation is CASSSRPTQKVLDYGYTF.

V and J are TRBV6-5 and TRBJ2-7; TRBD1 matches 9 bases. Germline V gene lookup returns CDR1 MNHEY and CDR2 SVGAGI. The CDR3 is 16 residues long. J was trimmed by 3 bases and V by 2 bases; bases with no gene match: 8. In DNA form, the CDR3 reads TGTGCCAGCAGTTACAAGGGACAGGGCGGAGACTACGAGCAGTACTTC. Protein: CASSYKGQGGDYEQYF.